The T cell receptor (beta chain) under discussion was sequenced for a study of T cell repertoires in cytomegalovirus infection. Study-wide context: Public TCR beta signatures marked donors with CMV infection and the matching HLA.

This CDR3 is 12 amino acids long. Trimming stripped 4 bases from V and 9 bases from J, with 10 bases between. Germline CDR1 is SGHAT and CDR2 is FQNNGV. TCRdb reprocessed the reads with MiXCR, giving one entry per CDR3 protein. The table includes 450,000 to 650,000 distinct CDR3 sequences, approximately 40% detected once. This clonotype was picked up a small number of times. The antigen is unknown. The source material was cultured PBMCs, sampled from culture after CMV antigen stimulation. The clonotype was recovered from a human donor in good health (CMV status not recorded). Some clones in this sample may be carry-over from other donors' samples. The chain uses TRBV11-2 and TRBJ2-1; D remains ambiguous. CDR3 DNA: TGTGCCAGCAGCTCCCCAGGCAGTGAGCAGTTCTTC. It translates to CASSSPGSEQFF.